This entry features one T cell receptor (beta chain) sequence. This clonotype was recorded at least ten times. Its binding antigen is unknown. Base qualities are not at hand, and no much larger clone is one base apart. The data were obtained in a study of T-cell reconstitution after alpha-beta-depleted transplantation in children (dated by TCRdb to about 2016). Background on the whole study: T-cell immune reconstitution after TCRalphabeta/CD19-depleted allogeneic hematopoietic cell transplantation in children was quantitatively tracked in the study by means of TCR repertoire profiling.

The library was produced with PCR. The listed sequencing device is Illumina HiSeq 2500. TCR libraries were prepared with molecular barcoding, using unique molecular identifiers to normalize TCRbeta repertoire quantification. The public sequencing data were trimmed at Q25 with fastp and processed into clonotypes with MiXCR by TCRdb, which kept only in-frame beta chains. Entries that share a CDR3 protein sequence are merged under the most common genes and DNA. This sample is represented by around 72,000 distinct CDR3 sequences; roughly 4.5% of them were singletons. The top ten clones comprise approximately 20% of the sample. V loses 1 base of germline sequence and J loses 6 bases, and the interval between the two ends is 6 bases. CDR1 and CDR2, per the germline V gene (reference sequence), are SGHKS and YYEKEE. Inclusive of the bounding cysteine and phenylalanine, the CDR3 is 12 residues long. Kept here is only the CDR3 DNA, which spans 36 bases and is read in frame from base 1.

The intended sense of this specimen's treatment or condition label: allogeneic hematopoietic cell transplantation with graft depleted of TCRalphabeta T cells and CD19 B cells. The transplant recipients were children given TCRalphabeta/CD19-depleted allogeneic hematopoietic cell grafts. Beyond this particular receptor, the publication reports: In some patients, the high TCRbeta diversity seen at day 60 was put down to recipient T cells and intrathymic progenitors that had survived conditioning. Apparently early alphabetaT-cell count recovery about two months after transplant reportedly relied on only several hundred rapidly expanded clones derived from non-depleted graft cells. Hyperexpanded clone frequencies declined over subsequent months; after one year, T-cell counts and TCRbeta diversity were mostly attributed to newly produced T cells.

In this chain, TRBV5-5 is recombined with TRBJ2-3; no D gene can be assigned with confidence. The sequence came from a boy less than two years old who had a stem cell transplant for acute myeloid leukemia, so the T cells may come from the graft donor. The starting material was PBMCs, mostly from graft donor cells, obtained 180 days after TCRalphabeta/CD19-depleted stem cell transplant. CDR3 protein: CASSLTPDTQYF. The nucleotides read TGTGCCAGCAGCTTGACCCCGGATACGCAGTATTTT.